The rows below give T cell receptor beta chains drawn from one sample of a study of blood T cell repertoires in COVID-19. TCRdb keeps only in-frame clones here, not all; method: immunoSEQ multiplex PCR. The top ten hold 5.5% to 9% of the sample, which has under 250,000 clones, around 84% seen once. Source material: peripheral blood. The source is a woman between 70 and 85 years old with active or convalescent COVID-19. Both conserved end residues are part of each CDR3. The D gene is left open where the match is weak. Only part of the rows carry a size: once, few, many, or a class if the clone is expanded.

TRBJ1-4	TRBV5-1	few	TRBD1	TGCGCCAGCAGCTTGGCGGGACAGGATTATGAAAAACTGTTTTTT	CASSLAGQDYEKLFF
TRBJ2-2	TRBV2	once	-	TGTGCCAGCGGGCAGCCCCCTTCCGGGGAGCTGTTTTTT	CASGQPPSGELFF
TRBJ2-5	TRBV6-5	-	-	TGTGCCAGCAGGAGGACAGGGAGGGGGCAAGAGACCCAGTACTTC	CASRRTGRGQETQYF
TRBJ1-2	TRBV7-2	-	TRBD1	TGTGCCAGCAGCTTAGCGATGGGACAGGGAGGAAATGGCTACACCTTC	CASSLAMGQGGNGYTF
TRBJ1-6	TRBV5-4	-	TRBD1	TGTGCCAGCAGCTGGGACAGTAATTCACCCCTCCACTTT	CASSWDSNSPLHF
TRBJ2-2	TRBV6-5	-	-	TGTGCCAGCACCTTTAACACCGGGGAGCTGTTTTTT	CASTFNTGELFF
TRBJ1-1	TRBV18	-	TRBD1	TGTGCCAGCTCACCGAGACAGGGTACAGAGGCTGAAGCTTTCTTT	CASSPRQGTEAEAFF
TRBJ1-4	TRBV3-1/TRBV3-2	-	TRBD1	TGTGCCAGCAGCCATGGGGGGACAGTCAGAAATGAAAAACTGTTTTTT	CASSHGGTVRNEKLFF
TRBJ1-2	TRBV12-3/TRBV12-4	once	-	TGTGCCAGCAGGGACCAGGGTACCTATGGCTACACCTTC	CASRDQGTYGYTF
TRBJ1-1	TRBV12-3/TRBV12-4	-	-	TGTGCCAGCAGGGCCAGGGAAGCCACTGAAGCTTTCTTT	CASRAREATEAFF
TRBJ2-1	TRBV7-6	-	TRBD2	TGTGCCAGCAGCTTAGTGGGGGGGACTAGCGGGTACAATGAGCAGTTCTTC	CASSLVGGTSGYNEQFF
TRBJ1-6	TRBV7-2	-	-	TGTGCCAGCAGTCAACTCAACCCCGGGGGGAATTCACCCCTCCACTTT	CASSQLNPGGNSPLHF
TRBJ1-3	TRBV6-5	-	TRBD1	TGTGCCAGCAGTTACGGCCAGGGGGGTGGAAACACCATATATTTT	CASSYGQGGGNTIYF
TRBJ1-5	TRBV29-1	-	-	TGCAGCGTTCGTCTCCGGGAGACGGGGCCCCAGCATTTT	CSVRLRETGPQHF
TRBJ2-2	TRBV7-2	-	-	TGTGCCAGCAGCACACTAGTTTTGTCCGGGGAGCTGTTTTTT	CASSTLVLSGELFF
TRBJ1-1	TRBV5-1	-	TRBD1	TGCGCCAGCAGCTCCGACAGGGTAGATGAAGCTTTCTTT	CASSSDRVDEAFF